These 19 T cell receptor beta chains came from one sample sequenced in a study of blood T cell repertoires in COVID-19. The repertoire was sequenced with immunoSEQ multiplex PCR; TCRdb's copy has only in-frame clones and lacks some. The sample holds around 300,000 clones, less than 90% seen once. Sequencing input: peripheral blood. All receptors derive from a woman aged 70-85 years with COVID-19, enrolled during active disease.

This chain links TRBV5-1 with TRBJ2-2; 7 positions agree with TRBD2. Germline assignment: CDR1 SGHRS and CDR2 YFSETQ. The CDR3 has 14 amino acids. Trimming removed 2 bases from V and 3 bases from J; junction bases left unmatched: 1. The CDR3 bases are TGCGCCAGCAGCTTTGGGGGGGACACCGGGGAGCTGTTTTTT. Protein product: CASSFGGDTGELFF.

J is TRBJ2-5 and V is TRBV29-1; 11 bases line up with TRBD2. Germline CDR1 is SQVTM and CDR2 is ANQGSEA. The CDR3 totals 12 residues. Trimming took 6 bases from V and 4 from J; bases not matched to a gene: 1. The CDR3 reads CSVGTSGETQYF. The CDR3 DNA reads TGCAGCGTGGGGACTAGCGGAGAGACCCAGTACTTC.

This clone was picked up a small number of times. The chain uses TRBV7-6 and TRBJ2-1, with TRBD2 identical over 11 bases. The germline gives CDR1 SGHVS, CDR2 FNYEAQ. The ends lost 0 bases at V and 7 bases at J; junction bases unmatched: 2. The CDR3 contains 15 residues. DNA of the CDR3: TGTGCCAGCAGCTTAGCGCGACTAGCGGGGAATGAGCAGTTCTTC. It yields the protein CASSLARLAGNEQFF.

This CDR3 is CASSFVTGTETQYF. The CDR3 nucleotides read TGTGCCAGCAGCTTCGTGACAGGGACGGAGACCCAGTACTTC. V usage is TRBV7-9 and J usage is TRBJ2-5, with 7 bases that match TRBD1. Germline CDR1 reads SEHNR; CDR2 reads FQNEAQ (reference sequence). The CDR3 runs to 14 residues. V dropped 3 bases and J dropped 5; count of bases not matched to a gene: 6.

The CDR3 loop reads CAWSALLQGTTTYEQYF. The DNA of the CDR3 is TGTGCCTGGAGTGCACTTTTGCAGGGGACTACAACCTACGAGCAGTACTTC. J is TRBJ2-7 and V is TRBV30; D perhaps matches TRBD2 (7 bases). Germline CDR1 is GTSNPN and CDR2 is SVGIG (reference sequence). The V gene lost 1 base and the J gene lost 2 bases, with 21 bases spanning the gap. This CDR3 is 17 amino acids long.

The chain couples TRBV7-9 to TRBJ1-2; 8 bases align to TRBD1. The CDR3 consists of 11 residues. V lost 5 bases to trimming and J lost 12 bases; unmatched junction nucleotides: 5. In germline, CDR1 is SEHNR, CDR2 FQNEAQ (reference sequence). The CDR3 here is CASSPQQGDTF. CDR3 DNA sequence: TGTGCCAGCAGCCCTCAACAGGGGGACACCTTC.

The chain is built from TRBV7-8 and TRBJ1-1; D gene uncertain. Germline V gives CDR1 SGHVS, CDR2 FQNEAQ. Trimming shortened V by 1 base and J by 10 bases, and 10 bases separated the two germline ends. The CDR3 loop spans 12 amino acids. CDR3 nucleotides: TGTGCCAGCAGCTTAGTTCTAGGAGGAGCTTTCTTT. Translation gives CASSLVLGGAFF.

This clone has more than one count but fewer than ten. The V and J genes are TRBV27 and TRBJ1-2, with 8 bases aligning to TRBD1. Trimming cost V 5 bases and J 5 bases; bases outside gene matches: 7. Germline-derived CDR1 and CDR2 are MNHEY and SMNVEV (reference sequence). The CDR3 consists of 14 residues. The CDR3 reads CASSRQGRGYGYTF. CDR3 bases: TGTGCCAGCAGTAGACAGGGGAGAGGGTATGGCTACACCTTC.

V gene TRBV5-6 combines with J gene TRBJ2-7, with a weak D call TRBD2 (6 bases). Germline CDR1 is SGHDT and CDR2 is YYEEEE. The CDR3 is made up of 15 amino acids. V lost 0 bases and J lost 4, with 14 bases in between. CDR3 amino acids: CASSLVRDGGYEQYF. The CDR3 bases are TGTGCCAGCAGCTTGGTGCGGGACGGTGGGTACGAGCAGTACTTC.

The chain uses TRBV9 and TRBJ2-5, with 7 bases matching TRBD2. Per germline, CDR1 SGDLS and CDR2 YYNGEE. V dropped 3 bases and J dropped 1; count of bases not matched to a gene: 9. This CDR3 spans 16 amino acids. CDR3 sequence (DNA): TGTGCCAGCAGCGGGGGGGGTAGCCTAACCCAAGAGACCCAGTACTTC. This translates into CASSGGGSLTQETQYF. Combining the CDR3 with reference TRBV9 and TRBJ2-5 gives the whole variable domain DSGVTQTPKHLITATGQRVTLRCSPRSGDLSVYWYQQSLDQGLQFLIQYYNGEERAKGNILERFSAQQFPDLHSELNLSSLELGDSALYFCASSGGGSLTQETQYFGPGTRLLVL.

The rearrangement uses TRBV7-2 and TRBJ1-2; TRBD1 matches 8 bases. The CDR3 spans 17 residues. With 5 bases clipped from V and 5 bases from J, the junction kept 16 bases outside the gene matches. Germline V lookup: CDR1 SGHTA, CDR2 FQGNSA. Written as DNA, the CDR3 is TGTGCCAGCAGCACGGCCGCGACAGGGGACACCAATTATGGCTACACCTTC. Protein: CASSTAATGDTNYGYTF. Supplemented by reference TRBV7-2 and TRBJ1-2, the full variable domain reads GAGVSQSPSNKVTEKGKDVELRCDPISGHTALYWYRQSLGQGLEFLIYFQGNSAPDKSGLPSDRFSAERTGGSVSTLTIQRTQQEDSAVYLCASSTAATGDTNYGYTFGSGTRLTVV.

This chain uses TRBV21-1 with TRBJ1-1. TRBV21-1 is a recognized pseudogene. The CDR3 has 15 residues. The DNA of the CDR3 is TGTGCCAGCAGCACGCCCCGAGTCAAGAACACTGAAGCTTTCTTT. Amino acid sequence: CASSTPRVKNTEAFF.

The chain has TRBV9 and TRBJ1-2; D is uncertain. The germline gives CDR1 SGDLS, CDR2 YYNGEE. CDR3 length: 13 residues. V was pared by 0 bases and J by 0 bases, with 3 bases between. The CDR3 sequence: CASSVDTNYGYTF. In DNA form, the CDR3 reads TGTGCCAGCAGCGTAGATACTAACTATGGCTACACCTTC.

This sequence joins TRBV12-3 or TRBV12-4 and TRBJ2-5, with 8 bases matching TRBD1. CDR3 size: 13 residues. The V segment lost 5 bases and the J segment 5 bases; nucleotides outside the gene matches: 4. This CDR3 reads CASSTYRGETQYF. CDR3 nucleotides: TGTGCCAGCAGTACTTACAGGGGGGAGACCCAGTACTTC.

This clone was recorded only once. J is TRBJ2-2 and V is TRBV5-1, with D possibly being TRBD1 (6 bases). The germline V and J ends were trimmed by 6 bases and 2 bases, with 11 bases remaining between them. The CDR3 is made up of 14 amino acids. Germline loops: CDR1 SGHRS, CDR2 YFSETQ. CDR3 amino acids: CASIGTLNTGELFF. Written as DNA, the CDR3 is TGCGCCAGCATCGGGACACTCAACACCGGGGAGCTGTTTTTT. Looking up the rest from reference TRBV5-1 and TRBJ2-2 gives the full variable domain: KAGVTQTPRYLIKTRGQQVTLSCSPISGHRSVSWYQQTPGQGLQFLFEYFSETQRNKGNFPGRFSGRQFSNSRSEMNVSTLELGDSALYLCASIGTLNTGELFFGEGSRLTVL.

The V gene is TRBV5-4, the J gene TRBJ2-7; 8 nucleotides align to TRBD1. Trimming cost V 0 bases and J 4 bases; bases outside gene matches: 3. Germline CDR1 is SGHNT and CDR2 is YYREEE (reference sequence). The CDR3 length is 14 residues. CDR3 sequence reads: CASSLGWTGYEQYF. The CDR3 DNA is TGTGCCAGCAGCTTGGGGTGGACAGGGTACGAGCAGTACTTC.

The V gene is TRBV23-1, the J gene TRBJ2-5; 8 positions match TRBD1. TRBV23-1 is sorted into the ORF group, with uncertain function. Germline trimming cut 2 bases from V and 0 bases from J; bases unmatched to any gene: 2. The CDR3 consists of 15 residues. CDR3 nucleotides: TGCGCCAGCAGTCAAATACAGGGGGACCAAGAGACCCAGTACTTC. This codes for CASSQIQGDQETQYF.

The V and J genes are TRBV11-2 and TRBJ2-7, with 11 bases lining up with TRBD2. With 3 bases clipped from V and 2 bases from J, the junction kept 3 bases outside the gene matches. CDR3 length equals 15 residues. The germline V gene has CDR1 SGHAT and CDR2 FQNNGV. Here the CDR3 DNA reads TGTGCCAGCAGCTTGACTAGCGGGGCGACCTACGAGCAGTACTTC. This codes for CASSLTSGATYEQYF.

The genes are TRBV3-1 (or the pseudogene TRBV3-2) and TRBJ1-1, with 8 bases lining up with TRBD1. V lost 4 bases, J lost 8 bases, and 6 bases stayed unmatched. Germline V lookup: CDR1 LGHDT, CDR2 YNNKEL (reference sequence). This CDR3 region has 13 residues. DNA for the CDR3: TGTGCCAGCAGCCTCCAGGGGGCGGGAGAAGCTTTCTTT. It yields the protein CASSLQGAGEAFF.